This T cell receptor (beta chain) is drawn from a study of blood T cell repertoires in COVID-19. Whole-study context: The United States, Italy and Spain were the sources of the acute and convalescent COVID-19 samples. In each case, the material was cDNA or gDNA derived from T cells, B-cell-depleted T cells, or PBMCs.

The ends were cut back, 0 bases at V and 6 bases at J, with 10 bases in the middle. The CDR3 has 15 amino acids. The germline V gene encodes CDR1 SGHTS and CDR2 YDEGEE. Original data processing: Quantification of nucleated cells was approximated via reference gene primer amplification. The protocol was immunoSEQ multiplex PCR, while the TCRdb copy is restricted to in-frame clones and leaves out a portion. D and trimming were read from the DNA, whereas the V and J calls and clone size are those reported in that table. Here the sample spans around 45,000 clones, about 87% being singletons. V and J are TRBV5-8 and TRBJ1-6, with D perhaps TRBD1 (5 bases). The origin of this receptor is a man older than 75 with acute or convalescent COVID-19. Sequenced sample: peripheral blood. CDR3 amino acids: CASSLEGQINSPLHF. DNA of the CDR3: TGTGCCAGCAGCTTGGAGGGGCAGATTAATTCACCCCTCCACTTT. Full variable domain (missing parts from reference TRBV5-8 and TRBJ1-6): EAGVTQSPTHLIKTRGQQATLRCSPISGHTSVYWYQQALGLGLQFLLWYDEGEERNRGNFPPRFSGRQFPNYSSELNVNALELEDSALYLCASSLEGQINSPLHFGNGTRLTVT.